This T cell receptor (beta chain) was recorded in a study of OX40 agonist ivuxolimab in advanced cancers. Broader study findings: The authors did not determine the antigen specificity of the expanded peripheral T cells. Expanded clones belonging to CD8+ T cells outnumbered, on average, those of CD4+. Clonal expansion from baseline to week 6 occurred in both CD4+ and CD8+ T cells.

As concerns this clone: Its antigen is undetermined.

V shed 2 bases, J shed 5 bases, and the junction held 8 bases outside the gene matches. The CDR3 length is 15 residues. From germline, CDR1 is PRHDT and CDR2 FYEKMQ (reference sequence). TCRdb's table, derived via immunoSEQ multiplex PCR, lists solely in-frame clones and lacks some. The table has tens of thousands of clones, 85% to 95% seen once. Exclusion of a patient followed from autoimmune disease history or systemic immunosuppression. The genes are TRBV13 and TRBJ2-5; 7 positions agree with TRBD1. The source material was CD4+ or CD8+ T cells sorted from blood, sampled in a trial of the OX40 agonist ivuxolimab. This receptor was identified in an adult with an advanced solid tumor such as melanoma, head and neck, liver or kidney cancer. CDR3 loop: CASSLMGQPQETQYF. CDR3 bases: TGTGCCAGCAGCTTAATGGGACAGCCCCAGGAGACCCAGTACTTC.